The T cell receptor (beta chain) under discussion was sequenced for a study of cytomegalovirus exposure and HLA in healthy donors. General study points: The listing of some 170 TCR beta chains classed them as cytomegalovirus-associated. Further analysis was carried out later, and it showed several of the most significant clusters appearing linked to common viral pathogens.

Germline V gene data show CDR1 as LNHNV and CDR2 as YYDKDF (reference sequence). The V gene end was trimmed by 1 base and the J gene end by 2 bases; junction bases not matched to a gene: 1. The CDR3 length is 14 residues. The donors, nominally healthy at sampling, likely had unrecorded immune exposures. Comments on this clone: Its antigen is undetermined.

PCR used 60 Vbeta primers and 13 Jbeta primers. TCRdb keeps only in-frame clones here, not all; method: immunoSEQ multiplex PCR. The sample has under 85,000 clones, 78% seen once. The sequenced material came from PBMCs. The chain uses TRBV15 and TRBJ2-7; 8 nucleotides agree with TRBD2. This receptor was obtained from a man aged 35 to 55 in good health and CMV-seronegative. CDR3 in DNA: TGTGCCACCAGCAGAGTTAGCGGGACCTACGAGCAGTACTTC. Protein sequence: CATSRVSGTYEQYF.